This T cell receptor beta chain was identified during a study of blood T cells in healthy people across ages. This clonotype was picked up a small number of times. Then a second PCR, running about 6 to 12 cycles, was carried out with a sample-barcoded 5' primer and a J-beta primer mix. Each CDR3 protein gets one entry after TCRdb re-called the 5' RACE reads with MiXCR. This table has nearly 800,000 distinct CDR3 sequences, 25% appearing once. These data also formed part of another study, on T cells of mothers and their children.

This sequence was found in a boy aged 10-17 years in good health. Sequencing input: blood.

The CDR3: CASSLRSLAIGDAQDTQYF. CDR3 in DNA: TGTGCCAGCAGCTTACGGTCGCTAGCGATCGGGGACGCACAAGATACGCAGTATTTT. The chain is built from TRBV7-2 and TRBJ2-3; D possibly corresponds to TRBD2 (6 bases). Trimming took 2 bases from V and 5 from J, leaving 26 bases between them. CDR1 is SGHTA and CDR2 is FQGNSA in the germline V gene. CDR3 length: 19 amino acids. The entire variable domain, with the rest obtained from reference TRBV7-2 and TRBJ2-3, is as follows: GAGVSQSPSNKVTEKGKDVELRCDPISGHTALYWYRQSLGQGLEFLIYFQGNSAPDKSGLPSDRFSAERTGGSVSTLTIQRTQQEDSAVYLCASSLRSLAIGDAQDTQYFGPGTRLTVL.